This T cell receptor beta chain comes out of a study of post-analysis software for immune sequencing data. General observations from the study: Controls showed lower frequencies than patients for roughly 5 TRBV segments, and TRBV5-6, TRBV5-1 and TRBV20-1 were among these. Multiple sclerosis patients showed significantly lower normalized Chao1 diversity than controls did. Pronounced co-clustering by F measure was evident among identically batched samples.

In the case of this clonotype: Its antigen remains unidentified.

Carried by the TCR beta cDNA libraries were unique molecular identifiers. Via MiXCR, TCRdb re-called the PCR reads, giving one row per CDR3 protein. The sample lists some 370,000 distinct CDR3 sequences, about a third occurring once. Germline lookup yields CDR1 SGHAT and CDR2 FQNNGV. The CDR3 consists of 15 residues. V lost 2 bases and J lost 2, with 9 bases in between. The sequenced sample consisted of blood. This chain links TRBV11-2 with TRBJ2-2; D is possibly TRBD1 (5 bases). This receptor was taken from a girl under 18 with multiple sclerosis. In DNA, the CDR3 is TGTGCCAGCAGCTTAATAAGGGGAAACACCGGGGAGCTGTTTTTT. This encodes CASSLIRGNTGELFF.